What follows are 19 T cell receptor beta chains derived from one specimen sequenced in a study of T cells in tuberculosis. Sequencing was performed with immunoSEQ multiplex PCR; in TCRdb, only in-frame clones are kept and a portion is missing. The data hold under 40,000 clones, with just over 90% observed a single time. The specimen sequenced was PBMCs. These receptors were taken from a donor aged 5 to 30 with latent tuberculosis or without tuberculosis infection.

The chain combines TRBV4-1 with TRBJ2-1, with TRBD2 as a possible D gene (6 bases). Per the germline V gene, CDR1 is MGHRA and CDR2 is YSYEKL. The CDR3 totals 15 residues. V gave up 6 bases and J gave up 2 bases, with 14 bases separating them. The CDR3 DNA reads TGCGCCAGCAGGCGGGACGTCGGGACCTACAATGAGCAGTTCTTC. This encodes CASRRDVGTYNEQFF.

V is TRBV30 and J is TRBJ1-2; a weak D match, TRBD1 (5 bases). CDR3 length equals 18 residues. Germline lookup yields CDR1 GTSNPN and CDR2 SVGIG (reference sequence). Deletions cut 3 bases from V and 5 bases from J, with 28 bases between. CDR3 coding DNA: TGTGCCTGGAGGGTGGTGGGGGGGGTATCCCCCACTTGGTATGGCTACACCTTC. The encoded protein is CAWRVVGGVSPTWYGYTF.

The rearrangement joins TRBV15 to TRBJ1-2, with 7 nucleotides matching TRBD1. CDR3 length equals 15 residues. Germline values: CDR1 LNHNV, CDR2 YYDKDF (reference sequence). J gave up 5 bases and V 0 bases, and 6 bases lay outside the gene matches. CDR3 amino acids: CATSRDPGTEYGYTF. The CDR3 DNA follows: TGTGCCACCAGCAGAGACCCCGGGACAGAGTATGGCTACACCTTC. The full variable domain, completed using reference TRBV15 and TRBJ1-2, is DAMVIQNPRYQVTQFGKPVTLSCSQTLNHNVMYWYQQKSSQAPKLLFHYYDKDFNNEADTPDNFQSRRPNTSFCFLDIRSPGLGDTAMYLCATSRDPGTEYGYTFGSGTRLTVV.

The genes are TRBV30 and TRBJ1-5; D is possibly TRBD1 (5 bases). CDR3 size: 12 residues. The V end lost 3 bases, the J end lost 2 bases, and 5 bases lay between the germline ends. Germline V CDR1 and CDR2: GTSNPN, SVGIG (reference sequence). CDR3 nucleotides: TGTGCCTGGAGCAGGGGCAATCAGCCCCAGCATTTT. It codes for CAWSRGNQPQHF.

The V and J genes are TRBV27 and TRBJ1-5, with D possibly being TRBD1 (5 bases). Germline V CDR1 and CDR2: MNHEY, SMNVEV (reference sequence). Deletions cut 2 bases from V and 5 bases from J, with 10 bases between. The CDR3 loop spans 14 amino acids. The CDR3, as DNA: TGTGCCAGCAGTTTAGGGGGGGACTATCAGCCCCAGCATTTT. As protein: CASSLGGDYQPQHF.

The chain recombines TRBV6-1 with TRBJ2-1; D perhaps matches TRBD1 (5 bases). CDR3 length equals 15 residues. With 8 bases removed from V and 5 bases from J, the gap between germline ends came to 19 bases. Germline loops: CDR1 MNHNS, CDR2 SASEGT. The CDR3 bases are TGTGCCAGCCGTGTAAGGGGTCCGCTGGACAATGAGCAGTTCTTC. Residues: CASRVRGPLDNEQFF.

The V gene is TRBV27, the J gene TRBJ2-5; TRBD1 aligns across 11 bases. The CDR3 extends over 14 amino acids. V shed 8 bases and J 2 bases; nucleotides not matched to a gene: 4. Germline-derived CDR1 and CDR2 are MNHEY and SMNVEV (reference sequence). In DNA form, the CDR3 reads TGTGCCAGCCGGGACAGGGGGGATCAAGAGACCCAGTACTTC. This translates into CASRDRGDQETQYF.

This chain connects TRBV4-3 to TRBJ2-7; D gene uncertain. Germline CDR1 reads LGHNA; CDR2 reads YSLEER. V gave up 2 bases and J gave up 0 bases, with 8 bases separating them. CDR3 length equals 14 residues. This CDR3 is CASSQSPFSYEQYF. The CDR3 DNA reads as TGCGCCAGCAGCCAAAGCCCCTTCTCCTACGAGCAGTACTTC.

The chain recombines TRBV27 with TRBJ2-3, with 7 bases aligning to TRBD1. CDR3 length: 15 residues. V shed 6 bases, J shed 2 bases, and the junction held 8 bases outside the gene matches. CDR1 is MNHEY, CDR2 SMNVEV, per germline (reference sequence). The CDR3 here is CASSAGTVITDTQYF. DNA for the CDR3: TGTGCCAGCAGCGCCGGGACAGTCATCACAGATACGCAGTATTTT.

The V gene is TRBV29-1, the J gene TRBJ2-4; 8 bases align to TRBD2. The CDR3 is 18 residues long. The ends lost 2 bases at V and 3 bases at J; junction bases unmatched: 15. Germline CDR1 SQVTM, CDR2 ANQGSEA. CDR3 loop: CSVESVAGGSVGKNIQYF. DNA for the CDR3: TGCAGCGTTGAATCGGTGGCGGGGGGCTCAGTAGGCAAAAACATTCAGTACTTC.

The CDR3 here is CASSVGNGGAYEQYF. The CDR3 DNA reads TGTGCCAGCAGCGTAGGTAACGGGGGGGCCTACGAGCAGTACTTC. The chain combines TRBV9 with TRBJ2-7; 8 nucleotides align to TRBD2. This CDR3 is built from 15 residues. V lost 0 bases to trimming and J lost 2 bases; unmatched junction nucleotides: 4. Per the germline V gene, CDR1 is SGDLS and CDR2 is YYNGEE.

DNA for the CDR3: TGTGCTAGTGGTTTGGTCATTTCTGGTCAGGGGCGCCCCTACAATGAGCAGTTCTTC. Translation gives CASGLVISGQGRPYNEQFF. The chain uses TRBV12-5 and TRBJ2-1; tentatively, D is TRBD1 (6 bases). The V gene lost 0 bases and the J gene lost 2 bases, with 20 bases spanning the gap. Per germline, CDR1 LGHNT and CDR2 FRNRAP. This CDR3 region has 19 residues.

Only one count was recorded for this clone. The gene calls are TRBV7-3 and TRBJ2-1, with 12 bases that match TRBD1. This CDR3 region has 14 residues. V shed 5 bases, J shed 8 bases, and the junction held 4 bases outside the gene matches. CDR1 and CDR2 from the germline V gene are SGHTA and FQGTGA. As DNA, the CDR3 is TGTGCCAGCAGCGCCGGGACAGGGGGCCATGAGCAGTTCTTC. This sequence encodes CASSAGTGGHEQFF.

V is TRBV5-1 and J is TRBJ2-2; D perhaps matches TRBD1 (6 bases). CDR3 length: 15 amino acids. V was trimmed by 3 bases and J by 1 base, leaving 10 bases between them. The germline gives CDR1 SGHRS, CDR2 YFSETQ. CDR3 amino acids: CASSWTDRNTGELFF. CDR3 DNA: TGCGCCAGCAGCTGGACAGACAGGAACACCGGGGAGCTGTTTTTT. The full variable domain, rest sourced from reference TRBV5-1 and TRBJ2-2, is KAGVTQTPRYLIKTRGQQVTLSCSPISGHRSVSWYQQTPGQGLQFLFEYFSETQRNKGNFPGRFSGRQFSNSRSEMNVSTLELGDSALYLCASSWTDRNTGELFFGEGSRLTVL.

This chain's CDR3 is CASSQYIRPGLASYNEQFF. CDR3 nucleotides: TGTGCCAGTAGTCAATATATCCGACCGGGACTAGCTTCTTACAATGAGCAGTTCTTC. This chain links TRBV19 with TRBJ2-1; 9 bases map to TRBD2. V trimming: 5 bases; J trimming: 4 bases; junction bases outside the gene matches: 18. The CDR3 has 19 residues. The germline V gene has CDR1 LNHDA and CDR2 SQIVND (reference sequence).

In DNA, the CDR3 is TGTGCCAGCAGCAGAAAGGGCCAGGGGGACAGAGATACGCAGTATTTT. Its translation is CASSRKGQGDRDTQYF. The rearrangement uses TRBV6-6 and TRBJ2-3, with 7 nucleotides matching TRBD1. Trimming removed 6 bases from V and 5 bases from J; junction bases left unmatched: 14. This CDR3 has 16 residues. Per germline, CDR1 MNHNY and CDR2 SVGAGI (reference sequence).

This clone was counted only a few times. The chain joins TRBV11-3 to TRBJ2-7, with D maybe TRBD2 (6 bases). The CDR3 covers 13 residues. Germline assignment: CDR1 SGHNT and CDR2 YENEEA. Trimming cost V 3 bases and J 0 bases, with 6 bases left between them. The CDR3 here is CASSLRDSYEQYF. In nucleotides, the CDR3 is TGTGCCAGCAGCTTGCGGGACTCCTACGAGCAGTACTTC.

The chain carries TRBV2 and TRBJ1-2, with D possibly being TRBD1 (5 bases). Germline CDR1 is SNHLY and CDR2 is FYNNEI. The germline V and J ends were trimmed by 3 bases and 6 bases, with 8 bases remaining between them. The CDR3 length is 12 residues. The chain's CDR3 is CASSEWGDGYTF. CDR3 coding DNA: TGTGCCAGCAGTGAGTGGGGGGATGGCTACACCTTC.

The count of this clone is one. The CDR3 reads CASSLGIAGGTDTQYF. CDR3 nucleotides: TGCGCCAGCAGCCTAGGGATAGCGGGGGGCACAGATACGCAGTATTTT. The chain recombines TRBV5-1 with TRBJ2-3; 9 nucleotides agree with TRBD2. Unmatched junction bases numbered 7, after V lost 4 bases and J lost 1 base. Germline V gives CDR1 SGHRS, CDR2 YFSETQ. There are 16 residues in the CDR3.